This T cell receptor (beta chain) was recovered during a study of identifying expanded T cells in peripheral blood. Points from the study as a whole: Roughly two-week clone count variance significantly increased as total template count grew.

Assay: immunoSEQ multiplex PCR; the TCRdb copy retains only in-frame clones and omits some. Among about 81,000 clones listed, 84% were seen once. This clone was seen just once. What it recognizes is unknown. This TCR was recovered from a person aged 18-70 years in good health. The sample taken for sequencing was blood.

The CDR3 region has the DNA TGTGCCAGCAGCCCCCACCGAAGAACTACCCTTGAAGTTTACGAGCAGTACTTC. Amino acids: CASSPHRRTTLEVYEQYF. The V and J genes are TRBV28 and TRBJ2-7; D not resolved. Germline V gene sequence: CDR1 MDHEN, CDR2 SYDVKM. The CDR3 consists of 18 residues. The germline V and J ends were trimmed by 6 bases and 4 bases, with 28 bases remaining between them.